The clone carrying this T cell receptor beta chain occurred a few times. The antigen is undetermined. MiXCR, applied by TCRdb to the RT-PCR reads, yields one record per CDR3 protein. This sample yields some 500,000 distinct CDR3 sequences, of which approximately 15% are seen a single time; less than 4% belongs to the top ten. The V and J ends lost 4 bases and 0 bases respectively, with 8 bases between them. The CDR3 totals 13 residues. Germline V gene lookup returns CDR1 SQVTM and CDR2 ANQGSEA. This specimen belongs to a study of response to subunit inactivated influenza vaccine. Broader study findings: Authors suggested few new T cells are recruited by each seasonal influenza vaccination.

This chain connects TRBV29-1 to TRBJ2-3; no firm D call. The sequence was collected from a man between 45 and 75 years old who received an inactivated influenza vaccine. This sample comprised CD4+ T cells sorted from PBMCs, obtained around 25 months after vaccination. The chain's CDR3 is CSVGMASTDTQYF. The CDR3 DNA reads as TGCAGCGTTGGGATGGCTAGCACAGATACGCAGTATTTT.